This T cell receptor (beta chain) was sequenced during a study of T cells after yellow fever vaccination. TCRdb redid the calling of the 5' RACE reads with MiXCR, one entry per CDR3 protein. The data contain some 550,000 distinct CDR3 sequences, roughly 19% of them seen just once; the ten biggest clones take up 13% to 15%. The CDR3 consists of 13 residues. V was clipped by 6 bases and J by 12 bases; unmatched bases: 11. Germline CDR1 SGHTA, CDR2 FQGNSA. The material sequenced was PBMCs, taken 15 days after the yellow fever booster vaccination. The sequence was obtained from a man aged 25-40 years who received the YFV17D yellow fever vaccine. The chain recombines TRBV7-2 with TRBJ2-1; the match to TRBD1 covers 7 bases. The CDR3 loop reads CASRYSSGTAQFF. DNA for the CDR3: TGTGCCAGCAGATACTCATCCGGGACAGCGCAGTTCTTC.